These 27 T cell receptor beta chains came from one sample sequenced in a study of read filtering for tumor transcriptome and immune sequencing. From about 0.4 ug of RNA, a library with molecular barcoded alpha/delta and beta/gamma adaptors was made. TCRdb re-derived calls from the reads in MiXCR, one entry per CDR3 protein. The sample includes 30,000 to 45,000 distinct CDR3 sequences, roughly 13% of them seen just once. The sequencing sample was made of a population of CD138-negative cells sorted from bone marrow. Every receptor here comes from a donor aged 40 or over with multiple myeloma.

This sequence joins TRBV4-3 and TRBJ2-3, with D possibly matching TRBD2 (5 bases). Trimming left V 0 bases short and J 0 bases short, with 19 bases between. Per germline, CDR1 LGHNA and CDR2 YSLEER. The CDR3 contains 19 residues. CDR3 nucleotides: TGCGCCAGCAGCCAAGAGGCTCCCCACGGACTCCTTAGCACAGATACGCAGTATTTT. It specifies CASSQEAPHGLLSTDTQYF.

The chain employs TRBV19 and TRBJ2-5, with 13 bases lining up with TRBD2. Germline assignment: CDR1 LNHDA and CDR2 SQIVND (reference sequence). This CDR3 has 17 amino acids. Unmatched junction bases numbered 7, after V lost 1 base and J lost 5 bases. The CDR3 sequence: CASSIGTSGSYTETQYF. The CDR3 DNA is TGTGCCAGTAGTATAGGGACTAGCGGGAGTTATACTGAGACCCAGTACTTC. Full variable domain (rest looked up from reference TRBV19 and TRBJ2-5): DGGITQSPKYLFRKEGQNVTLSCEQNLNHDAMYWYRQDPGQGLRLIYYSQIVNDFQKGDIAEGYSVSREKKESFPLTVTSAQKNPTAFYLCASSIGTSGSYTETQYFGPGTRLLVL.

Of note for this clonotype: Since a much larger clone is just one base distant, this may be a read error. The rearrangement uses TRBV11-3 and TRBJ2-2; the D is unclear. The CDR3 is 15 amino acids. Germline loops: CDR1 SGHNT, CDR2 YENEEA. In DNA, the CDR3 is TGTGCCAGCAGCGCGGACGGCACGAAAACCGGGGAGCTGTTTTTT. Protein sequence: CASSADGTKTGELFF.

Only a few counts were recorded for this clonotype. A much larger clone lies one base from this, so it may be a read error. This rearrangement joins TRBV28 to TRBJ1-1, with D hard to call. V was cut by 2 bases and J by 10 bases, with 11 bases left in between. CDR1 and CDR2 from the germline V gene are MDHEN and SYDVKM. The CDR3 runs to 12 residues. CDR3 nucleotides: TGTGCCAGCAGTTTAGACATTACGGTAGCTTTCTTT. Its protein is CASSLDITVAFF. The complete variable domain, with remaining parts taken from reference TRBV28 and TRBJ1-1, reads DVKVTQSSRYLVKRTGEKVFLECVQDMDHENMFWYRQDPGLGLRLIYFSYDVKMKEKGDIPEGYSVSREKKERFSLILESASTNQTSMYLCASSLDITVAFFGQGTRLTVV.

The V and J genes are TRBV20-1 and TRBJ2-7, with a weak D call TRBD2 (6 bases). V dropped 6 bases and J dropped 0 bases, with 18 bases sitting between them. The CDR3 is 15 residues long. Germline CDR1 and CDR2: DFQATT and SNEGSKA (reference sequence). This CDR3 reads CSATGTFLSSYEQYF. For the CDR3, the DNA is TGCAGTGCCACCGGGACTTTCCTTTCCTCCTACGAGCAGTACTTC.

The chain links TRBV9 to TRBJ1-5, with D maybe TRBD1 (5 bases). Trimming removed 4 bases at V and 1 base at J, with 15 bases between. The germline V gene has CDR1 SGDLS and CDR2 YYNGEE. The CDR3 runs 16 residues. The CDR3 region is CASSPGEGKSNQPQHF. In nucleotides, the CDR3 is TGTGCCAGCAGCCCCGGGGAGGGGAAAAGCAATCAGCCCCAGCATTTT.

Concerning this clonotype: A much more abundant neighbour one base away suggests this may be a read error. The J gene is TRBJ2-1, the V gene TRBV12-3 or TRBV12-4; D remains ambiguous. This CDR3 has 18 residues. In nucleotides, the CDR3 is TGTGCCAGCAGCGGTAACGGTGTCCTCCAAGGCCCCTACGATGAGCAGTTCTTC. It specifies CASSGNGVLQGPYDEQFF.

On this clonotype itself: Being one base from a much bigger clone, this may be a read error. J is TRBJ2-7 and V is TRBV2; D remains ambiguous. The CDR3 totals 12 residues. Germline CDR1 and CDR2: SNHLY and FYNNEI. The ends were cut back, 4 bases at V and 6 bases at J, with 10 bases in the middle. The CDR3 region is CASSGRVSEQYF. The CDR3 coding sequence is TGTGCCAGCAGTGGAAGAGTGTCCGAGCAGTACTTC.

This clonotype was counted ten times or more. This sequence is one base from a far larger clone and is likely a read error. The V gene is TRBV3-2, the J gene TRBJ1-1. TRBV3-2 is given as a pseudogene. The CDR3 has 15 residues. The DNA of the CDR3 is TGTGCCAGCAGCCTCAGCCCGCTGGTTGGGACTGAAGCTTTCTTT. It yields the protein CASSLSPLVGTEAFF.

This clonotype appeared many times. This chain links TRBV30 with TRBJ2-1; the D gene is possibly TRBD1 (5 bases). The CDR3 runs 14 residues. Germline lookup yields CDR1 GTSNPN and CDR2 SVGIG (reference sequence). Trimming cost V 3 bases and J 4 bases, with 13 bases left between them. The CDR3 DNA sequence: TGTGCCTGGAGCCTCCTAGGGGTTTACAATGAGCAGTTCTTC. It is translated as CAWSLLGVYNEQFF.

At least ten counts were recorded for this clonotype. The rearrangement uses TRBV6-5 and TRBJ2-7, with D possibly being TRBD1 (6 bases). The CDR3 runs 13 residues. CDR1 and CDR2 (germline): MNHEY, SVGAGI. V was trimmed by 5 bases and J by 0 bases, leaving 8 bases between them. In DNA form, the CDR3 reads TGTGCCAGCAGTCGACAGGCCTCCTACGAGCAGTACTTC. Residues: CASSRQASYEQYF.

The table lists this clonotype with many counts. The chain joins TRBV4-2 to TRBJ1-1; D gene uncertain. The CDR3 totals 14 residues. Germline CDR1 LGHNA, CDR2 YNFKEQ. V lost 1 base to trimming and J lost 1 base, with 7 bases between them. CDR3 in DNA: TGTGCCAGCAGCCAAGTTACACCGAACACTGAAGCTTTCTTT. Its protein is CASSQVTPNTEAFF.

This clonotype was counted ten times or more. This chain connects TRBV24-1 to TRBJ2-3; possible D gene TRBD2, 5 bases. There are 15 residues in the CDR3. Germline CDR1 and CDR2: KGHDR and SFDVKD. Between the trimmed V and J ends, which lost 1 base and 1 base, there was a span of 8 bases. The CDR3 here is CATSDFGMGTDTQYF. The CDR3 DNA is TGTGCCACCAGTGATTTCGGGATGGGCACAGATACGCAGTATTTT.

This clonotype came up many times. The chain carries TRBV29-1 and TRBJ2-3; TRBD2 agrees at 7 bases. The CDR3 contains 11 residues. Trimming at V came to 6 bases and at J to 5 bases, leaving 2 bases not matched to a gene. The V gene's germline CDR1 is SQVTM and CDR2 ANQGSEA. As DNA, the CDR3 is TGCAGCGTCGTAGCGGGAGATACGCAGTATTTT. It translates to CSVVAGDTQYF.

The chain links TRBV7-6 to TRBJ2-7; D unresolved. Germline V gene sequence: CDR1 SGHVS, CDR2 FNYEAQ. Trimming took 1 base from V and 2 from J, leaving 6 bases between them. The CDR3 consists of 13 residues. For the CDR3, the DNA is TGTGCCAGCAGCTTAGTTGACGCCTACGAGCAGTACTTC. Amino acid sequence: CASSLVDAYEQYF.

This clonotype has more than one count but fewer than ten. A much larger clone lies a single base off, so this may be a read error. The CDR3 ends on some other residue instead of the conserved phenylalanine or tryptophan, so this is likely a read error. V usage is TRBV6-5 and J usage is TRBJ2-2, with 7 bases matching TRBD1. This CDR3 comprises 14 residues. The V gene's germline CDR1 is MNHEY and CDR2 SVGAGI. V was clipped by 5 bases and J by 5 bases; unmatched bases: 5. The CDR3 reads CASSRQGQTGELFY. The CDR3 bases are TGTGCCAGCAGTAGACAGGGACAGACCGGGGAGCTGTTTTAT.

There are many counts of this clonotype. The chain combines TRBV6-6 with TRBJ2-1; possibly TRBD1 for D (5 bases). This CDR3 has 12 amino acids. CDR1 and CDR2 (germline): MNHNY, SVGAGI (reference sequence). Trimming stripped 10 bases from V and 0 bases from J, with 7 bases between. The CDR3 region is CATRDSYNEQFF. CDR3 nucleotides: TGTGCCACCAGGGACTCCTACAATGAGCAGTTCTTC.

Here the CDR3 reads CASSVNTGQEQYF. The CDR3 nucleotides are TGTGCCAGCAGCGTAAACACGGGGCAGGAGCAGTACTTC. This chain joins TRBV9 and TRBJ2-7, with D perhaps given as TRBD1 or TRBD2 (5 bases each). The CDR3 covers 13 residues. The germline V gene has CDR1 SGDLS and CDR2 YYNGEE. Trimming removed 1 base from V and 7 bases from J, with 12 bases in between.

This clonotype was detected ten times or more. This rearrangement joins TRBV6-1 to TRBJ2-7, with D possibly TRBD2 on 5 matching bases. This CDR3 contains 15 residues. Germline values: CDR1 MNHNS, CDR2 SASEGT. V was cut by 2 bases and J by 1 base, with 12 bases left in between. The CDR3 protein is CASSEPGLFSYEQYF. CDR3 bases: TGTGCCAGCAGTGAACCCGGACTGTTTTCCTACGAGCAGTACTTC.

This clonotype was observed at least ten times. The chain's CDR3 is CASSPHMRGRAGSYNEQFF. Here the CDR3 DNA reads TGTGCCAGCAGTCCCCATATGCGCGGGAGGGCCGGATCCTACAATGAGCAGTTCTTC. This sequence joins TRBV28 and TRBJ2-1; TRBD2 matches at 9 bases. The germline CDR1 and CDR2 sequences are MDHEN and SYDVKM. This CDR3 has 19 amino acids. J gave up 1 base and V 5 bases, and 15 bases lay outside the gene matches.

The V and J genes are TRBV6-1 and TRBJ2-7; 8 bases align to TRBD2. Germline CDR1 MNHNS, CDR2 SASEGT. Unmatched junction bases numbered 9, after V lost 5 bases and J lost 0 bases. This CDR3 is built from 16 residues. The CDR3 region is CASSPRSGSHSYEQYF. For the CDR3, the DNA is TGTGCCAGCAGTCCGAGGAGCGGGAGCCACTCCTACGAGCAGTACTTC.

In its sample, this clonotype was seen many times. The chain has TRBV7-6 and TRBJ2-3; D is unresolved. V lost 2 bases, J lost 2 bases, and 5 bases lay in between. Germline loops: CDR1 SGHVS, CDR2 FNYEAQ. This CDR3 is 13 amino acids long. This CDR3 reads CASSLWSTDTQYF. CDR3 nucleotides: TGTGCCAGCAGCTTATGGTCCACAGATACGCAGTATTTT. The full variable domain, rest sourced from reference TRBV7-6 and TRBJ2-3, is GAGVSQSPRYKVTKRGQDVALRCDPISGHVSLYWYRQALGQGPEFLTYFNYEAQQDKSGLPNDRFSAERPEGSISTLTIQRTEQRDSAMYRCASSLWSTDTQYFGPGTRLTVL.

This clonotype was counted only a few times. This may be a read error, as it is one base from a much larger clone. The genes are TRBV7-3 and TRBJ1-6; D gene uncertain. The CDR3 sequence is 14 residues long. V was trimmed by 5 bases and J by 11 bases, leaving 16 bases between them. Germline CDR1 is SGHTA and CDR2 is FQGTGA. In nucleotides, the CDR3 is TGTGCCAGCAGCCCGGACCCCCGAGGGCCACCCCTCCACTTT. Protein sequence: CASSPDPRGPPLHF.

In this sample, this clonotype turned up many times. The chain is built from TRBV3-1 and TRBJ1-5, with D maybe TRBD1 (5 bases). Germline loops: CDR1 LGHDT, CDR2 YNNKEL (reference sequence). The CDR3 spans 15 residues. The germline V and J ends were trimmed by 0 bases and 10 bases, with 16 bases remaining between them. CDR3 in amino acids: CASSQDGGVRGPQHF. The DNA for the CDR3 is TGTGCCAGCAGCCAAGATGGAGGGGTCCGCGGACCCCAGCATTTT. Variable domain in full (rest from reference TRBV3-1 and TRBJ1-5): DTAVSQTPKYLVTQMGNDKSIKCEQNLGHDTMYWYKQDSKKFLKIMFSYNNKELIINETVPNRFSPKSPDKAHLNLHINSLELGDSAVYFCASSQDGGVRGPQHFGDGTRLSIL.

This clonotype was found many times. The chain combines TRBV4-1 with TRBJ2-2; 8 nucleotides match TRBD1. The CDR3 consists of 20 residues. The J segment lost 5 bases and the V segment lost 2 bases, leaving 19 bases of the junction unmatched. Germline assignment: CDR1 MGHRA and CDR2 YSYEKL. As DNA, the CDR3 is TGCGCCAGCAGCCAAAAGGGGGGACAGGCGCGAGAATATAAGACCGGGGAGCTGTTTTTT. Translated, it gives CASSQKGGQAREYKTGELFF.

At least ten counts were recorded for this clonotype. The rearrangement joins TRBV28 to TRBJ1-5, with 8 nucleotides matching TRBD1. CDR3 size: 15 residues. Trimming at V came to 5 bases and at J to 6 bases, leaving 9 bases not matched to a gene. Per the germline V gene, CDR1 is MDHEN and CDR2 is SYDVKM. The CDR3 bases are TGTGCCAGCAGTCTCCGCGGACAGGGCGGTCAGCCCCAGCATTTT. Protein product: CASSLRGQGGQPQHF.

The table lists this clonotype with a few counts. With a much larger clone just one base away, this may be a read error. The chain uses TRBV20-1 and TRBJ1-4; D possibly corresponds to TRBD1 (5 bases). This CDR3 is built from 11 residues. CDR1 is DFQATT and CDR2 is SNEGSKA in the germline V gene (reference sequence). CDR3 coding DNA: TGCAGTGCTAGGGGGGATGAAAAACCGTTTTTT. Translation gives CSARGDEKPFF.